The clone carrying this T cell receptor beta chain was recorded a few times. Its antigen remains unidentified. Unique molecular identifiers were present in the TCR beta cDNA libraries. TCRdb fed the PCR reads into MiXCR, producing one record per CDR3 protein. The table includes about 500,000 distinct CDR3 sequences, roughly 45% detected once. The entry originates in a study of post-analysis software for immune sequencing data. Study-wide points: Significantly lower normalized Chao1 diversity was found in patients with multiple sclerosis relative to controls. Controls had lower frequencies than patients of 4 or 5 TRBV segments, which included TRBV5-6, TRBV5-1 and TRBV20-1.

Trimming pared 2 bases from V and 0 bases from J, leaving 10 bases between. The CDR3 is made up of 14 amino acids. Germline CDR1 DFQATT, CDR2 SNEGSKA (reference sequence). This sequence originates from a girl aged 5-17 years with multiple sclerosis. This chain connects TRBV20-1 to TRBJ2-5; maybe TRBD1 (6 bases). Sequencing input: blood. CDR3 sequence: CSARKRGYQETQYF. CDR3 nucleotides: TGCAGTGCTAGAAAGAGGGGGTACCAAGAGACCCAGTACTTC.